One sample yielded the 5 T cell receptor beta chains listed below, sequenced in a study of read filtering for tumor transcriptome and immune sequencing. Molecular barcoded adaptors covering alpha/delta and beta/gamma chains were used on 400 ng RNA. TCRdb ran MiXCR on the reads and lists one entry per CDR3 protein. The sample consists of some 25,000 distinct CDR3 sequences, around 20% of them appearing once. Sequenced: a population of CD138-negative cells sorted from bone marrow. The receptors were sampled from a donor at least 40 years old with multiple myeloma.

By its share, this clonotype is medium-sized. This chain uses TRBV3-1 with TRBJ2-7; TRBD1 matches 10 bases. V gave up 0 bases and J gave up 4 bases; unmatched junction bases: 3. This CDR3 is 15 amino acids long. Germline V gene data show CDR1 as LGHDT and CDR2 as YNNKEL (reference sequence). CDR3 residues: CASSQDGTGVYEQYF. Here the CDR3 DNA reads TGTGCCAGCAGCCAAGACGGGACAGGGGTTTACGAGCAGTACTTC.

By proportion, this clonotype is medium-sized. This chain uses TRBV11-2 with TRBJ2-1; possible D gene TRBD2, 6 bases. Germline loops: CDR1 SGHAT, CDR2 FQNNGV. V lost 1 base and J 0 bases, leaving 10 bases between the germline ends. The CDR3 runs to 16 residues. The CDR3 here is CASSLAGVSSYNEQFF. CDR3 DNA: TGTGCCAGCAGCTTAGCGGGGGTTTCCTCCTACAATGAGCAGTTCTTC.

In this sample, this clonotype turned up many times. The rearrangement joins TRBV6-5 to TRBJ2-7; 7 bases fit TRBD1. The CDR3 covers 14 residues. Germline V gene data show CDR1 as MNHEY and CDR2 as SVGAGI. Germline trimming cut 6 bases from V and 5 bases from J; bases unmatched to any gene: 10. The CDR3 DNA sequence: TGTGCCAGCAGCCGGGCCGGGACAGCCGACGAGCAGTACTTC. This codes for CASSRAGTADEQYF.

The rearrangement joins TRBV20-1 to TRBJ1-6, with a tentative D call TRBD1 (6 bases). Trimming pared 0 bases from V and 18 bases from J, leaving 21 bases between. This CDR3 contains 14 residues. Germline V gene sequence: CDR1 DFQATT, CDR2 SNEGSKA (reference sequence). The CDR3 is CSARDSGTRFFPHF. The CDR3 DNA reads TGCAGTGCTAGAGATTCTGGGACACGCTTCTTCCCCCACTTT.

This clonotype turned up a few times. The V call is TRBV6-5, the J call TRBJ2-2; D assignment may be TRBD1 or TRBD2 (5 bases each). The CDR3 runs 19 residues. Germline V gene lookup returns CDR1 MNHEY and CDR2 SVGAGI. The V end was cut by 0 bases, the J end by 1 base, with 18 bases between. The CDR3 region has the DNA TGTGCCAGCAGTTACTCGGGGGTTCCCGGGACCCTGAACACCGGGGAGCTGTTTTTT. This encodes CASSYSGVPGTLNTGELFF.